Below, 5 T cell receptor beta chains from the same sample are listed, as sequenced in a study of CD8+CD57+ T cells in acquired aplastic anemia. According to the study, genomic DNA was the template for TCR beta VDJ and CDR3 profiling. TCRdb re-called the reads with MiXCR, one entry per CDR3 protein. The sample contains 55,000 to 60,000 distinct CDR3 sequences, roughly three fifths of which appear only once. Patients picked for sequencing had shown CD8+CD57+ cell expansion detected by flow cytometry. The sample consisted of sorted CD4+, CD8+, or CD8+CD57+ T cells (not recorded which) from PBMCs. Receptors originate from a human donor with aplastic anemia.

The V gene is TRBV7-3, the J gene TRBJ2-2, with TRBD1 identical over 10 bases. CDR3 size: 16 residues. V gave up 3 bases and J gave up 1 base; unmatched junction bases: 2. Germline loops: CDR1 SGHTA, CDR2 FQGTGA. The CDR3 region is CASSFGDRGNTGELFF. CDR3 DNA: TGTGCCAGCAGCTTCGGGGACAGGGGGAACACCGGGGAGCTGTTTTTT. Full variable domain (remainder filled in from reference TRBV7-3 and TRBJ2-2): GAGVSQTPSNKVTEKGKYVELRCDPISGHTALYWYRQSLGQGPEFLIYFQGTGAADDSGLPNDRFFAVRPEGSVSTLKIQRTERGDSAVYLCASSFGDRGNTGELFFGEGSRLTVL.

With regard to this clonotype: Sequence at one end of the junction differs from germline and may be a read error. The CDR3 nucleotides are TGCGCCAGCAGCTCATGGCCCGGGATAGGTTACTACGAGCAGTACTTC. Its protein product is CASSSWPGIGYYEQYF. The genes are TRBV7-8 and TRBJ2-7, with TRBD2 as a possible D gene (5 bases). Germline values: CDR1 SGHVS, CDR2 FQNEAQ. The CDR3 is made up of 16 amino acids.

The chain has TRBV9 and TRBJ2-1; D is unclear. The CDR3 contains 14 residues. Trimming took 2 bases from V and 0 from J, leaving 6 bases between them. Germline V lookup: CDR1 SGDLS, CDR2 YYNGEE. CDR3: CASSVESSYNEQFF. The CDR3 DNA reads TGTGCCAGCAGCGTCGAGAGCTCCTACAATGAGCAGTTCTTC.

Comments on this clonotype: This may be a read error, as it is one base from a much larger clone. V and J are TRBV12-3 or TRBV12-4 and TRBJ2-2; D remains unclear. The CDR3 is 14 residues long. CDR3 residues: CAGSPEIFGGELFF. The CDR3, as DNA: TGTGCCGGCAGTCCGGAGATCTTCGGGGGGGAGCTGTTTTTT.

This chain connects TRBV2 to TRBJ2-7; possible D gene TRBD1, 6 bases. The V end lost 5 bases, the J end lost 5 bases, and 19 bases lay between the germline ends. The CDR3 is 15 amino acids. Germline V CDR1 and CDR2: SNHLY, FYNNEI. The CDR3 DNA follows: TGTGCCAGCAGTACTATTCGACAGGATCCGAACGAGCAGTACTTC. The encoded protein is CASSTIRQDPNEQYF.